A selection of T cell receptor beta chains follows, all from one sample in a study of blood T cell repertoires in COVID-19. Data came from immunoSEQ multiplex PCR; TCRdb stores just in-frame clones and leaves some out. The sample includes 400,000 to 450,000 clones, 90% of them seen just once. The specimen was PBMCs or T cells enriched from blood (not recorded which). These TCRs come from a man aged 18 to 29 who had recovered from COVID-19. CDR3s include the opening cysteine and the closing phenylalanine or tryptophan. The D gene is left open where the match is weak. For some rows the clone size is stated as once, few or many, or as a class when expanded; others skip it.

J: TRBJ1-3; size: -; V: TRBV11-2; D: TRBD1; CDR3: CASSRDRGHGNTIYF; DNA: TGTGCCAGCAGCCGGGACAGGGGGCACGGAAACACCATATATTTT
J: TRBJ1-1; size: -; V: TRBV7-2; D: -; CDR3: CASSLVRGGRNTEAFF; DNA: TGTGCCAGCAGCTTAGTTAGGGGGGGGCGGAACACTGAAGCTTTCTTT
J: TRBJ2-7; size: -; V: TRBV5-1; D: -; CDR3: CASSHLRPPDYEQYF; DNA: TGCGCCAGCAGCCACCTACGCCCGCCTGACTACGAGCAGTACTTC
J: TRBJ2-5; size: -; V: TRBV18; D: -; CDR3: CASSPRPGETQYF; DNA: TGTGCCAGCTCACCACGACCAGGCGAGACCCAGTACTTC
J: TRBJ2-2; size: -; V: TRBV15; D: -; CDR3: CATSREKGLGTGELFF; DNA: TGTGCCACCAGCAGAGAAAAGGGGCTGGGCACCGGGGAGCTGTTTTTT
J: TRBJ1-5; size: -; V: TRBV30; D: -; CDR3: CAWSVQGGNQPQHF; DNA: TGTGCCTGGAGTGTACAGGGTGGCAATCAGCCCCAGCATTTT
J: TRBJ1-1; size: -; V: TRBV5-5; D: TRBD1; CDR3: CASRTGPEAFF; DNA: TGTGCCAGCAGGACAGGGCCTGAAGCTTTCTTT
J: TRBJ2-1; size: -; V: TRBV9; D: TRBD1; CDR3: CASSAQGQGLDNEQFF; DNA: TGTGCCAGCAGCGCCCAAGGACAGGGGCTGGACAATGAGCAGTTCTTC
J: TRBJ2-2; size: -; V: TRBV25-1; D: TRBD1; CDR3: CASSDSRQGARTGELFF; DNA: TGTGCCAGCAGTGATTCTAGACAGGGGGCGCGAACCGGGGAGCTGTTTTTT
J: TRBJ2-2; size: -; V: TRBV6-4; D: TRBD2; CDR3: CASSARTSGSILPGELFF; DNA: TGTGCCAGCAGTGCCAGGACTAGCGGGAGTATTTTGCCCGGGGAGCTGTTTTTT
J: TRBJ2-7; size: -; V: TRBV12-3/TRBV12-4; D: TRBD2; CDR3: CASSLGRGNEQYF; DNA: TGTGCCAGCAGTTTGGGGAGGGGCAACGAGCAGTACTTC
J: TRBJ1-4; size: -; V: TRBV5-1; D: -; CDR3: CASSLTGTNEKLFF; DNA: TGCGCCAGCAGCCTGACAGGAACTAATGAAAAACTGTTTTTT
J: TRBJ1-4; size: -; V: TRBV10-3; D: -; CDR3: CAISESGGGNEKLFF; DNA: TGTGCCATCAGTGAGTCGGGAGGGGGTAATGAAAAACTGTTTTTT
J: TRBJ2-1; size: -; V: TRBV2; D: TRBD1; CDR3: CASSDGQDSYNEQFF; DNA: TGTGCCAGCAGTGATGGACAGGACTCCTACAATGAGCAGTTCTTC
J: TRBJ2-7; size: -; V: TRBV7-8; D: -; CDR3: CASSLLQGGEQYF; DNA: TGTGCCAGCAGCTTATTACAGGGTGGCGAGCAGTACTTC
J: TRBJ1-5; size: -; V: TRBV5-1; D: -; CDR3: CASSFGFSTGEEPQHF; DNA: TGCGCCAGCAGCTTCGGGTTCTCGACAGGAGAGGAGCCCCAGCATTTT
J: TRBJ2-1; size: -; V: TRBV7-9; D: TRBD2; CDR3: CASSWTSGSGNEQFF; DNA: TGTGCCAGCAGCTGGACTAGCGGGTCAGGCAATGAGCAGTTCTTC
J: TRBJ1-1; size: once; V: TRBV5-4; D: -; CDR3: CASSPPPGGTEAFF; DNA: TGTGCCAGCAGCCCCCCCCCGGGGGGCACTGAAGCTTTCTTT
J: TRBJ2-3; size: -; V: TRBV6-5; D: TRBD2; CDR3: CASRGLAGYTDTQYF; DNA: TGTGCCAGCAGGGGACTAGCGGGATACACAGATACGCAGTATTTT
J: TRBJ1-5; size: -; V: TRBV4-1; D: -; CDR3: CASSQGSGNQPQHF; DNA: TGCGCCAGCAGCCAAGGGTCGGGCAATCAGCCCCAGCATTTT